One sample yielded the 20 T cell receptor beta chains listed below, sequenced in a study of blood T cell repertoires in COVID-19. Profiled with immunoSEQ multiplex PCR; TCRdb holds only in-frame clones, not every one. The sample holds under 300,000 clones, about 88% seen once. Sequenced material: peripheral blood. Every receptor here comes from a woman aged 40 to 50 who had recovered from COVID-19.

The rearrangement uses TRBV5-6 and TRBJ1-4, with TRBD1 matching over 10 bases. The CDR3 spans 19 residues. The J segment lost 5 bases and the V segment lost 4 bases, leaving 17 bases of the junction unmatched. In germline, CDR1 is SGHDT, CDR2 YYEEEE. The CDR3 DNA reads as TGTGCCAGCAGCCCCGCGGGACAGGGGCGGTGGGGTTTGAATGAAAAACTGTTTTTT. Its translation: CASSPAGQGRWGLNEKLFF.

This clone was seen a few times. The V gene is TRBV24-1, the J gene TRBJ1-5, with D unresolved. CDR1 and CDR2 (germline): KGHDR, SFDVKD. Trimming took off 5 bases at V and 8 bases at J, with 6 bases between the two ends. The CDR3 runs 11 residues. CDR3: CATSAGKPQHF. CDR3 bases: TGTGCCACCAGTGCGGGGAAGCCCCAGCATTTT.

The V call is TRBV20-1, the J call TRBJ2-1; D might be TRBD2 (6 bases). The germline CDR1 and CDR2 sequences are DFQATT and SNEGSKA (reference sequence). This CDR3 has 11 residues. With 8 bases removed from V and 5 bases from J, the gap between germline ends came to 10 bases. CDR3 nucleotides: TGCAGTATGACTAGGGACAATGAGCAGTTCTTC. Protein sequence: CSMTRDNEQFF.

This chain links TRBV19 with TRBJ1-2; 9 positions agree with TRBD1. Germline loops: CDR1 LNHDA, CDR2 SQIVND (reference sequence). The V segment lost 5 bases and the J segment 6 bases; nucleotides outside the gene matches: 4. The CDR3 runs to 13 residues. CDR3 protein: CASSLQGADGYTF. CDR3 bases: TGTGCCAGTAGTCTACAGGGGGCGGATGGCTACACCTTC.

In DNA, the CDR3 is TGTGCCAGCAGCCCCGGGACTAGCGGGCTAACCGGGGAGCTGTTTTTT. It encodes CASSPGTSGLTGELFF. The chain has TRBV11-2 and TRBJ2-2; 12 bases fit TRBD2. The trim removed 5 bases at V and 5 bases at J, leaving 6 bases unmatched. Germline V gene sequence: CDR1 SGHAT, CDR2 FQNNGV. The CDR3 runs 16 residues.

The V and J genes are TRBV18 and TRBJ1-5, with unresolved D. Germline CDR1 and CDR2: KGHSH and LQKENI. This CDR3 is built from 14 residues. With 2 bases removed from V and 2 bases from J, the gap between germline ends came to 7 bases. As DNA, the CDR3 is TGTGCCAGCTCACCAACGGGTGGCAATCAGCCCCAGCATTTT. It specifies CASSPTGGNQPQHF. The variable domain in full, completed from reference TRBV18 and TRBJ1-5, reads NAGVMQNPRHLVRRRGQEARLRCSPMKGHSHVYWYRQLPEEGLKFMVYLQKENIIDESGMPKERFSAEFPKEGPSILRIQQVVRGDSAAYFCASSPTGGNQPQHFGDGTRLSIL.

The chain uses TRBV24-1 and TRBJ2-7; the match to TRBD1 covers 7 bases. The CDR3 has 13 residues. J was trimmed by 0 bases and V by 10 bases; bases with no gene match: 5. Per the germline V gene, CDR1 is KGHDR and CDR2 is SFDVKD. CDR3 in amino acids: CATSNRGSYEQYF. The CDR3 coding sequence is TGTGCCACTTCCAACAGGGGCTCCTACGAGCAGTACTTC.

The chain carries TRBV19 and TRBJ2-1; 13 bases match TRBD2. V dropped 4 bases and J dropped 4; count of bases not matched to a gene: 4. The CDR3 extends over 16 amino acids. CDR1 is LNHDA, CDR2 SQIVND, per germline (reference sequence). The CDR3 DNA reads TGTGCCAGTAGTAGGGGACTAGCGGGAAGTTACAATGAGCAGTTCTTC. Translating it yields CASSRGLAGSYNEQFF.

The chain has TRBV6-5 and TRBJ2-1, with 8 positions matching TRBD1. Per the germline V gene, CDR1 is MNHEY and CDR2 is SVGAGI. Germline trimming cut 6 bases from V and 6 bases from J; bases unmatched to any gene: 4. CDR3 length equals 13 residues. This CDR3 reads CASSPGTGNEQFF. CDR3 nucleotide sequence: TGTGCCAGCAGCCCGGGGACAGGCAATGAGCAGTTCTTC.

The chain uses TRBV7-9 and TRBJ2-3, with 10 nucleotides matching TRBD2. V was clipped by 1 base and J by 4 bases; unmatched bases: 8. Germline CDR1 and CDR2: SEHNR and FQNEAQ (reference sequence). The CDR3 spans 17 residues. CDR3 nucleotide sequence: TGTGCCAGCAGCTTAGGGGCTAGCGGGAGAGGTTCAGATACGCAGTATTTT. Its translation is CASSLGASGRGSDTQYF.

The chain carries TRBV5-1 and TRBJ1-6; unclear D gene. CDR1 is SGHRS, CDR2 YFSETQ, per germline. The CDR3 loop spans 14 amino acids. Trimming shortened V by 0 bases and J by 8 bases, and 9 bases separated the two germline ends. The CDR3 reads CASSLAGSDSPLHF. Here the CDR3 DNA reads TGCGCCAGCAGCTTGGCCGGGTCCGATTCACCCCTCCACTTT.

The V and J genes are TRBV2 and TRBJ1-6; tentatively, D is TRBD1 (5 bases). In germline, CDR1 is SNHLY, CDR2 FYNNEI. V shed 4 bases and J shed 6 bases, with 10 bases lying between them. The CDR3 consists of 14 residues. For the CDR3, the DNA is TGTGCCAGCAGTGGGGGGAGGAGTAATTCACCCCTCCACTTT. Encoded protein: CASSGGRSNSPLHF.

The rearrangement joins TRBV4-1 to TRBJ2-7, with 8 bases that match TRBD2. Per the germline V gene, CDR1 is MGHRA and CDR2 is YSYEKL. This CDR3 comprises 16 residues. The V and J ends lost 0 bases and 4 bases, in that order; junction bases with no gene match: 8. DNA of the CDR3: TGCGCCAGCAGCCAAGAGTGGAGCGGGAGTTGGTACGAGCAGTACTTC. Translation gives CASSQEWSGSWYEQYF.

The rearrangement joins TRBV7-6 to TRBJ2-7; maybe TRBD2 (5 bases). Trimming pared 2 bases from V and 3 bases from J, leaving 14 bases between. The germline V gene has CDR1 SGHVS and CDR2 FNYEAQ. The CDR3 has 15 amino acids. This CDR3 reads CASSLWTGSRYEQYF. As DNA, the CDR3 is TGTGCCAGCAGCTTATGGACGGGGTCCCGCTACGAGCAGTACTTC.

The chain couples TRBV30 to TRBJ2-7; tentatively, D is TRBD2 (5 bases). The CDR3 consists of 14 residues. The ends were cut back, 6 bases at V and 3 bases at J, with 18 bases in the middle. Per the germline V gene, CDR1 is GTSNPN and CDR2 is SVGIG (reference sequence). CDR3 residues: CACHSDYHFYEQYF. CDR3 coding DNA: TGTGCCTGCCATAGCGACTATCACTTCTACGAGCAGTACTTC.

The rearrangement links TRBV5-3 to TRBJ2-5, with TRBD2 matching over 14 bases. TRBV5-3 counts as an open reading frame of uncertain function. The V gene end was trimmed by 0 bases and the J gene end by 5 bases; junction bases not matched to a gene: 9. This CDR3 is 18 amino acids long. This chain's CDR3 is CARSLGATSGGAVETQYF. The CDR3 DNA reads as TGTGCCAGAAGCTTGGGTGCGACTAGCGGGGGGGCGGTTGAGACCCAGTACTTC.

The gene calls are TRBV9 and TRBJ2-3; maybe TRBD2 (6 bases). Germline CDR1 reads SGDLS; CDR2 reads YYNGEE. V dropped 4 bases and J dropped 6 bases, with 15 bases sitting between them. The length of the CDR3 is 14 residues. CDR3 nucleotides: TGTGCCAGCAGCCCTCGACTAGTCGGGGATACGCAGTATTTT. It is translated as CASSPRLVGDTQYF. Filled out from reference TRBV9 and TRBJ2-3, the complete variable domain reads DSGVTQTPKHLITATGQRVTLRCSPRSGDLSVYWYQQSLDQGLQFLIQYYNGEERAKGNILERFSAQQFPDLHSELNLSSLELGDSALYFCASSPRLVGDTQYFGPGTRLTVL.

The chain joins TRBV25-1 to TRBJ1-3; a possible D gene is TRBD1 (6 bases). The CDR3 extends over 14 amino acids. The germline V gene encodes CDR1 MGHDK and CDR2 SYGVNS. The V and J ends lost 4 bases and 4 bases respectively, with 11 bases between them. The CDR3 spells CASSVSGDGNTIYF. Here the CDR3 DNA reads TGTGCCAGCAGTGTGTCAGGGGACGGAAACACCATATATTTT.

The chain links TRBV2 to TRBJ1-2; 9 bases line up with TRBD1. The CDR3 extends over 13 amino acids. Trimming removed 7 bases from V and 8 bases from J; junction bases left unmatched: 8. Germline V gives CDR1 SNHLY, CDR2 FYNNEI. CDR3 sequence: CASTLDRGGGYTF. CDR3 sequence (DNA): TGTGCCAGCACCCTGGACAGGGGTGGAGGCTACACCTTC.

The CDR3 DNA follows: TGTGCCAGCAGCTTAGTAGCGGGAGGGCACACCGGGGAGCTGTTTTTT. Its translation: CASSLVAGGHTGELFF. V and J are TRBV7-2 and TRBJ2-2; 11 bases align to TRBD2. CDR3 length equals 16 residues. Trimming took 1 base from V and 3 from J; bases not matched to a gene: 1. CDR1 and CDR2 from the germline V gene are SGHTA and FQGNSA.